The present T cell receptor beta chain was sequenced within a study of T cell changes during pregnancy in multiple sclerosis. The germline V gene encodes CDR1 SGHRS and CDR2 YFSETQ. The CDR3 contains 16 residues. V dropped 0 bases and J dropped 7; count of bases not matched to a gene: 9. Measured with immunoSEQ multiplex PCR; TCRdb has only the in-frame clones, and not every one. The table includes 40,000 to 55,000 clones, 80% to 95% detected once. This TCR was sampled from a female donor with multiple sclerosis, enrolled in a pregnancy study. The sample consisted of CD4+ T cells from peripheral blood mononuclear cells, taken in the second trimester of pregnancy. The V and J genes are TRBV5-1 and TRBJ2-3, with TRBD1 matching over 9 bases. CDR3 nucleotide sequence: TGCGCCAGCAGCTTGGTACTCGGGACAGGGTCACATACGCAGTATTTT. Amino acids: CASSLVLGTGSHTQYF.